Below are 17 T cell receptor beta chains sequenced from a single sample in a study of blood T cell repertoires in COVID-19. The protocol was immunoSEQ multiplex PCR, while the TCRdb copy is restricted to in-frame clones and leaves out a portion. The data show approximately 300,000 clones, roughly 87% seen once. Sample: peripheral blood. The receptors were gathered from a man aged 18 to 29 with active or convalescent COVID-19.

The rearrangement links TRBV3-1 (or the pseudogene TRBV3-2) to TRBJ2-7, with TRBD2 matching 10 bases. The CDR3 covers 21 residues. V dropped 2 bases and J dropped 2; count of bases not matched to a gene: 21. The germline V gene encodes CDR1 LGHDT and CDR2 YNNKEL (reference sequence). The CDR3 sequence: CASSQSGSGLAGEIMAYEQYF. CDR3 in DNA: TGTGCCAGCAGCCAATCAGGGTCGGGGCTAGCGGGGGAAATCATGGCCTACGAGCAGTACTTC.

This rearrangement joins TRBV5-4 to TRBJ2-6; perhaps TRBD2 as D (5 bases). V shed 1 base and J shed 0 bases, with 14 bases lying between them. The germline V gene has CDR1 SGHNT and CDR2 YYREEE (reference sequence). This CDR3 contains 18 residues. This CDR3 reads CASSLKRESLSGANVLTF. CDR3 nucleotide sequence: TGTGCCAGCAGCTTGAAGAGGGAGAGCCTCTCTGGGGCCAACGTCCTGACTTTC.

The chain links TRBV27 to TRBJ1-1; possibly TRBD1 for D (5 bases). CDR1 is MNHEY and CDR2 is SMNVEV in the germline V gene (reference sequence). The CDR3 has 13 amino acids. The V end was cut by 3 bases, the J end by 10 bases, with 15 bases between. CDR3 residues: CASSFWGEGAAFF. For the CDR3, the DNA is TGTGCCAGCAGTTTTTGGGGGGAGGGTGCAGCTTTCTTT.

The CDR3 is CASSQDASGRAYNEQFF. CDR3 DNA: TGTGCCAGCAGCCAAGATGCTAGCGGGAGGGCCTACAATGAGCAGTTCTTC. The chain links TRBV4-2 to TRBJ2-1, with 12 nucleotides matching TRBD2. V dropped 0 bases and J dropped 2; count of bases not matched to a gene: 2. CDR1 is LGHNA, CDR2 YNFKEQ, per germline. The CDR3 has 17 residues.

The J gene is TRBJ1-2, the V gene TRBV7-8; D perhaps matches TRBD1 (6 bases). Germline lookup yields CDR1 SGHVS and CDR2 FQNEAQ. Between the trimmed V and J ends, which lost 5 bases and 1 base, there was a span of 20 bases. The CDR3 is 17 amino acids. The CDR3 coding sequence is TGTGCCAGCAGCCTCGACAGGCGTCGCCTCATTAACTATGGCTACACCTTC. It encodes CASSLDRRRLINYGYTF.

V is TRBV6-6 and J is TRBJ1-2; D is perhaps TRBD1 (5 bases). The V end was cut by 7 bases, the J end by 0 bases, with 18 bases between. The CDR3 covers 16 residues. CDR1 and CDR2 (germline): MNHNY, SVGAGI (reference sequence). The CDR3: CASIRGGDSPNYGYTF. The CDR3 DNA is TGTGCCAGCATTCGGGGGGGGGATAGCCCTAACTATGGCTACACCTTC.

This clone was seen only once. The chain is built from TRBV18 and TRBJ1-2; TRBD1 aligns across 7 bases. Germline CDR1 reads KGHSH; CDR2 reads LQKENI. V shed 4 bases and J 8 bases; nucleotides not matched to a gene: 4. The CDR3 is made up of 12 amino acids. DNA for the CDR3: TGTGCCAGCTCACGAACAGGGGACGGCTACACCTTC. Residues: CASSRTGDGYTF.

In DNA form, the CDR3 reads TGTGCCAGCAGTTTAGGCGGCACCATATATTTT. It yields the protein CASSLGGTIYF. The chain combines TRBV12-3 or TRBV12-4 with TRBJ1-3; no reliable D call. Trimming removed 1 base from V and 9 bases from J, with 4 bases in between. The CDR3 length is 11 residues.

The chain has TRBV7-6 and TRBJ2-1; TRBD1 aligns across 11 bases. The CDR3 is 15 amino acids. Germline V gives CDR1 SGHVS, CDR2 FNYEAQ. J gave up 8 bases and V 6 bases, and 9 bases lay outside the gene matches. CDR3 in DNA: TGTGCCAGCAGTTTTAGGACAGGGGGCATCGATGAGCAGTTCTTC. Translating it yields CASSFRTGGIDEQFF.

The rearrangement uses TRBV7-2 and TRBJ2-2; a weak D match, TRBD2 (5 bases). Trimming removed 4 bases from V and 5 bases from J, with 14 bases in between. This CDR3 is 15 amino acids long. The germline gives CDR1 SGHTA, CDR2 FQGNSA. The chain's CDR3 is CASSYGLLDTGELFF. CDR3 sequence (DNA): TGTGCCAGCAGCTACGGACTCCTGGATACCGGGGAGCTGTTTTTT.

The chain employs TRBV24-1 and TRBJ2-1; TRBD2 matches 9 bases. V lost 2 bases, J lost 5 bases, and 6 bases stayed unmatched. Germline V gives CDR1 KGHDR, CDR2 SFDVKD. The CDR3 runs 16 residues. CDR3 sequence reads: CATSDSSGRMNNEQFF. CDR3 sequence (DNA): TGTGCCACCAGTGATTCCAGCGGGAGGATGAACAATGAGCAGTTCTTC.

This chain links TRBV18 with TRBJ2-1; D is unclear. Trimming stripped 5 bases from V and 0 bases from J, with 11 bases between. CDR1 is KGHSH, CDR2 LQKENI, per germline. CDR3 length: 15 amino acids. CDR3 loop: CASSLNALSYNEQFF. The DNA for the CDR3 is TGTGCCAGCTCATTAAATGCACTCTCCTACAATGAGCAGTTCTTC.

This clone was seen only a few times. This sequence joins TRBV29-1 and TRBJ1-1; a weak D match, TRBD1 (5 bases). Trimming took off 6 bases at V and 1 base at J, with 9 bases between the two ends. Germline CDR1 SQVTM, CDR2 ANQGSEA. This CDR3 spans 12 amino acids. The CDR3 DNA sequence: TGCAGCGTGGGGAGGGGGAACACTGAAGCTTTCTTT. Protein sequence: CSVGRGNTEAFF.

The rearrangement links TRBV19 to TRBJ1-2; 9 bases are a match to TRBD1. V was clipped by 5 bases and J by 4 bases; unmatched bases: 8. The CDR3 has 15 residues. The V gene's germline CDR1 is LNHDA and CDR2 SQIVND (reference sequence). CDR3 DNA sequence: TGTGCCAGTAGTTTCAGACAGGGGGAAACCTATGGCTACACCTTC. Protein: CASSFRQGETYGYTF.

The chain employs TRBV18 and TRBJ2-7, with D tentatively TRBD2 (6 bases). Germline V gene data show CDR1 as KGHSH and CDR2 as LQKENI. CDR3 size: 16 residues. Trimming shortened V by 1 base and J by 3 bases, and 16 bases separated the two germline ends. CDR3 DNA: TGTGCCAGCTCACCACTTCTTGATCGGGGGAGCTACGAGCAGTACTTC. Its protein is CASSPLLDRGSYEQYF.

The chain is built from TRBV14 and TRBJ2-7; weak D call: TRBD2 (6 bases). Germline V gives CDR1 SGHDN, CDR2 FVKESK. This CDR3 contains 14 residues. Trimming took 0 bases from V and 5 from J, leaving 11 bases between them. The CDR3 DNA follows: TGTGCCAGCAGCCAAGATCGGAGGGGCAACGAGCAGTACTTC. This encodes CASSQDRRGNEQYF.

This rearrangement joins TRBV7-9 to TRBJ2-1; TRBD2 aligns across 14 bases. CDR1 SEHNR and CDR2 FQNEAQ come from the germline V gene (reference sequence). The CDR3 has 19 residues. With 5 bases clipped from V and 4 bases from J, the junction kept 13 bases outside the gene matches. The CDR3 loop reads CASSGTGTSGGVSYNEQFF. The CDR3, as DNA: TGTGCCAGCAGCGGCACCGGGACTAGCGGGGGAGTGTCGTACAATGAGCAGTTCTTC.